This TCR beta chain was retrieved from a study of blood T cell repertoires in COVID-19. About the research overall: COVID-19 samples, acute and convalescent, were from the United States, Italy and Spain.

Here immunoSEQ multiplex PCR was the method, and the copy in TCRdb shows in-frame clones only, minus some. This sample has some 340,000 clones, with 90% found just once. Study members were between roughly 18 and 100 years old and lived in some 22 US regions. Participants' reported clinical history set cohort assignment. V shed 1 base and J 2 bases; nucleotides not matched to a gene: 8. This CDR3 comprises 17 residues. CDR1 and CDR2 from the germline V gene are SEHNR and FQNEAQ (reference sequence). The receptor was isolated from a woman aged 25 to 39 who had been exposed to COVID-19. The sample comprised PBMCs or T cells enriched from blood (not recorded which). The chain has TRBV7-9 and TRBJ2-5; 9 nucleotides match TRBD2. This CDR3 is CASSLERLAGYQETQYF. The CDR3 nucleotides are TGTGCCAGCAGCTTAGAAAGGCTAGCGGGGTATCAAGAGACCCAGTACTTC.